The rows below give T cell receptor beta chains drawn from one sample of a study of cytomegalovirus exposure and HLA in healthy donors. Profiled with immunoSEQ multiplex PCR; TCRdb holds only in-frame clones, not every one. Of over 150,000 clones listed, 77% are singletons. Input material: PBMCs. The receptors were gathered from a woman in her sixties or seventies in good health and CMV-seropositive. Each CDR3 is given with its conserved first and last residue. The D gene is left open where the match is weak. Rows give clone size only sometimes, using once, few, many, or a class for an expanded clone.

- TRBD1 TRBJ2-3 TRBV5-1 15 TGCGCCAGCTCCCTGGTGGGACAGGGGACAGATACGCAGTATTTT CASSLVGQGTDTQYF
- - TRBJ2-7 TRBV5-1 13 TGCGCCAGCAGCACCGGGACAATTTACGAGCAGTACTTC CASSTGTIYEQYF
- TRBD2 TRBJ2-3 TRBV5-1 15 TGCGCCAGCAGCTCAGGACTAGCGAGCACAGATACGCAGTATTTT CASSSGLASTDTQYF
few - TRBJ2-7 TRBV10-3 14 TGTGCCATCAGTGATGGTAGCGAAAGCCACGAGCAGTACTTC CAISDGSESHEQYF
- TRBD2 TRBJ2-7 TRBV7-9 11 TGTGCCTGCGGGGAGGGTGACGAGCAGTACTTC CACGEGDEQYF
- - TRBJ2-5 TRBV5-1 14 TGCGCCAGCAGCTCGATGGCGGACAGTGCAACCCAGTACTTC CASSSMADSATQYF
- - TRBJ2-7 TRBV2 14 TGTGCCAGCAGTGAAGAAGCCAGGGGCCACGAGCAGTACTTC CASSEEARGHEQYF
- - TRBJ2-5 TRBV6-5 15 TGTGCCAGCAACAACAGGAGAGGGGGTCAAGAGACCCAGTACTTC CASNNRRGGQETQYF
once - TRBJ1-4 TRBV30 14 TGTGCCTGGAGTGTAGAACCCCTAGGTGAAAAACTGTTTTTT CAWSVEPLGEKLFF
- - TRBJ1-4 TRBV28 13 TGTGCCAGCACGGCAGGGTTAAGGGAAAAACTGTTTTTT CASTAGLREKLFF
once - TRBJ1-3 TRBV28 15 TGTGCCAGCAGCGCGGAGTCAGGGGCTCGAAACACCATATATTTT CASSAESGARNTIYF
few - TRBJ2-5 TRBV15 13 TGTGCCACCAGCAGAGATCTAGAAGAGACCCAGTACTTC CATSRDLEETQYF
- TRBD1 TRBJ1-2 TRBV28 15 TGTGCCAGCAGTTTTCGGACAGGGAGTTTCGGTGGCTACACCTTC CASSFRTGSFGGYTF
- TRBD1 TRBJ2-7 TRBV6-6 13 TGTGCCAGCAGTTACGGGACAGGCTACGAGCAGTACTTC CASSYGTGYEQYF
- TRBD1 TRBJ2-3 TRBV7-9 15 TGTGCCAGCAGCTCTGACAGGGCTAGCACAGATACGCAGTATTTT CASSSDRASTDTQYF
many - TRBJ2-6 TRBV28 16 TGTGCCAGCAGAGTGGGAGCCCTCCCTGGGGCCAACGTCCTGACTTTC CASRVGALPGANVLTF
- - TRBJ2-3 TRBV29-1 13 TGCAGTGGGCTCCGGCCCTCCGCAGATACGCAGTATTTT CSGLRPSADTQYF
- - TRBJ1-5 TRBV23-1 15 TGCGCCAGCAGTCAATCAAACAGAGTGGTCCAGCCCCAGCATTTT CASSQSNRVVQPQHF
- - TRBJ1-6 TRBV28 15 TGTGCCAGCAGACTAATACAGGGCTATAATTCACCCCTCCACTTT CASRLIQGYNSPLHF
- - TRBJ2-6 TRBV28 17 TGTGCCAGCAGTTTCTTCAGTGCCAACTCTGGGGCCAACGTCCTGACTTTC CASSFFSANSGANVLTF
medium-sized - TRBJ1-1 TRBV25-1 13 TGTGCCAGCCTCTCCGTTTCGAACACTGAAGCTTTCTTT CASLSVSNTEAFF
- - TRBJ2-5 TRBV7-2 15 TGTGCCAGCAATGAGCTCGGGGGTCGACAAGAGACCCAGTACTTC CASNELGGRQETQYF
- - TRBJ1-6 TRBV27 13 TGTGCCAGTAAGGGGCAGATAAATTCACCCCTCCACTTT CASKGQINSPLHF
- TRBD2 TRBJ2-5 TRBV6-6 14 TGTGCCTCCGGGACGGGAGGGCCCGGGGAGACCCAGTACTTC CASGTGGPGETQYF
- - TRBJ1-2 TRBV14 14 TGTGCCAGCAGCCAAGACCGACAGGTTCTTGGCTACACCTTC CASSQDRQVLGYTF
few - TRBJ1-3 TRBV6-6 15 TGTGCCAGCAGTTACTCGAAGGGACACGGAAACACCATATATTTT CASSYSKGHGNTIYF
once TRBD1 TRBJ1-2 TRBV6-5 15 TGTGCCAGCAGAGCTCCGGGACAGGGGTTCTATGGCTACACCTTC CASRAPGQGFYGYTF
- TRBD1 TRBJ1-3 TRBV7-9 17 TGTGCCAGCAGCTCGAACTCGGGACAGTACTCTGGAAACACCATATATTTT CASSSNSGQYSGNTIYF